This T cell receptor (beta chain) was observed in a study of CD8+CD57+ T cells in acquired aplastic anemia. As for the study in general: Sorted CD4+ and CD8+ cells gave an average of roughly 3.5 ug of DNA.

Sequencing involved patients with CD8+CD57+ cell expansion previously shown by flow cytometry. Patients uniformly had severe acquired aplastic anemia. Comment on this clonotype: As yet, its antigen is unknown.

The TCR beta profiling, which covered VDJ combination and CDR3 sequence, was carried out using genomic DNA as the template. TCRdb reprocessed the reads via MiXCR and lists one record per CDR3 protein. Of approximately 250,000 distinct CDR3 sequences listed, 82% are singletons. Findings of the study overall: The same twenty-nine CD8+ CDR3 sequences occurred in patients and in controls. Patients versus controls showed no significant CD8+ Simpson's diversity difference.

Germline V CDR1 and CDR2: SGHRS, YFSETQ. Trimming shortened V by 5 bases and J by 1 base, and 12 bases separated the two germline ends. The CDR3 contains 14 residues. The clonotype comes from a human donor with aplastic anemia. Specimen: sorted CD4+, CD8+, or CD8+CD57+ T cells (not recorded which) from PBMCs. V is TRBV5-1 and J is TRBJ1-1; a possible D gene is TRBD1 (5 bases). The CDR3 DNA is TGCGCCAGCAGTGTACAGGCATCGAACACTGAAGCTTTCTTT. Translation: CASSVQASNTEAFF.